The rows below give T cell receptor beta chains drawn from one sample of a study of response to subunit inactivated influenza vaccine. TCRdb reprocessed the RT-PCR reads via MiXCR and lists one record per CDR3 protein. This sample carries over 400,000 distinct CDR3 sequences, 10% to 11% of them seen once, and the ten largest clones take roughly 12%. The source was PBMCs from blood, collected more than 35 days after vaccination. The receptor set was obtained from a man aged 50 or older who received an inactivated influenza vaccine. The CDR3 runs from the conserved cysteine through the conserved F or W. The order of the fields is J gene, V gene, D gene, clone size, CDR3 DNA, CDR3 protein. The D gene is left open where the match is weak. Clone size is not always given. Where it is, it says once, few, many or a class for expanded clones.

j_call: TRBJ2-5
v_call: TRBV11-2
d_call: -
clone_size: few
cdr3_nt: TGTGCCAGCAGCTTAGGAGACAGGCCTCCGGGGGAGACCCAGTACTTC
cdr3_aa: CASSLGDRPPGETQYF

j_call: TRBJ2-1
v_call: TRBV15
d_call: -
clone_size: -
cdr3_nt: TGTGCCACCAGCAGAGAAGACAAGGGGAGGCAGTTCTTC
cdr3_aa: CATSREDKGRQFF

j_call: TRBJ2-5
v_call: TRBV20-1
d_call: TRBD2
clone_size: few
cdr3_nt: TGCAGTGCTAGTTCTGCGGGGGTACTCCAAGAGACCCAGTACTTC
cdr3_aa: CSASSAGVLQETQYF

j_call: TRBJ2-7
v_call: TRBV7-9
d_call: TRBD2
clone_size: -
cdr3_nt: TGTGCCAGCAGCAGGGGACTAGCGGGGCCTCACTACGAGCAGTACTTC
cdr3_aa: CASSRGLAGPHYEQYF

j_call: TRBJ2-2
v_call: TRBV10-3
d_call: -
clone_size: many
cdr3_nt: TGTGCCATCAGTCACGGGGCGGAGGAGCTGTTTTTT
cdr3_aa: CAISHGAEELFF

j_call: TRBJ2-1
v_call: TRBV13
d_call: TRBD2
clone_size: -
cdr3_nt: TGTGCCAGCAGCGGGAGCGGGGGAGGCAATGAGCAGTTCTTC
cdr3_aa: CASSGSGGGNEQFF

j_call: TRBJ2-7
v_call: TRBV29-1
d_call: TRBD2
clone_size: many
cdr3_nt: TGCAGCGTCACGCAGCTGAAGGCGGGGGGGGACTACGAGCAGTACTTC
cdr3_aa: CSVTQLKAGGDYEQYF

j_call: TRBJ2-1
v_call: TRBV9
d_call: TRBD1
clone_size: -
cdr3_nt: TGTGCCAGCAGCGCAGGGACAGGGGGCGGGTGGAGTGAGCAGTTCTTC
cdr3_aa: CASSAGTGGGWSEQFF

j_call: TRBJ2-4
v_call: TRBV6-2/TRBV6-3
d_call: -
clone_size: -
cdr3_nt: TGTGCCAGCAGACCATTCACCGGGACCGCGACTTATAAAGCCAAAAACATTCAGTACTTC
cdr3_aa: CASRPFTGTATYKAKNIQYF

j_call: TRBJ2-5
v_call: TRBV4-1
d_call: -
clone_size: many
cdr3_nt: TGCGCCAGCAGCCAAGATCGGGGAGGAGAGACCCAGTACTTC
cdr3_aa: CASSQDRGGETQYF

j_call: TRBJ2-3
v_call: TRBV7-9
d_call: TRBD2
clone_size: -
cdr3_nt: TGTGCCAGCAGCTTGACTAGCGGCCTGGGGGGGGATACGCAGTATTTT
cdr3_aa: CASSLTSGLGGDTQYF

j_call: TRBJ2-1
v_call: TRBV7-3
d_call: -
clone_size: -
cdr3_nt: TGTGCCAGCAGCTTATCCCCCGCCCTCGTGAATGAGCAGTTCTTC
cdr3_aa: CASSLSPALVNEQFF

j_call: TRBJ2-5
v_call: TRBV10-2
d_call: -
clone_size: -
cdr3_nt: TGCGCCAGCATTGCCCGAGGGGGGCAAGAGACCCAGTACTTC
cdr3_aa: CASIARGGQETQYF

j_call: TRBJ2-1
v_call: TRBV7-9
d_call: -
clone_size: few
cdr3_nt: TGTGCCAGCAGCGGATCACTGCAACCTTACAATGAGCAGTTCTTC
cdr3_aa: CASSGSLQPYNEQFF

j_call: TRBJ2-3
v_call: TRBV29-1
d_call: TRBD1
clone_size: many
cdr3_nt: TGCAGCGACCGACAGGGGCGTAGCACAGATACGCAGTATTTT
cdr3_aa: CSDRQGRSTDTQYF

j_call: TRBJ2-3
v_call: TRBV4-3
d_call: -
clone_size: few
cdr3_nt: TGCGCCAGCAGCCAAGAGGACGTCCGGGTAGGGGATACGCAGTATTTT
cdr3_aa: CASSQEDVRVGDTQYF

j_call: TRBJ1-2
v_call: TRBV20-1
d_call: -
clone_size: -
cdr3_nt: TGCAGTGCTAGAGATTGGCGTACTCCTCCTTATGGCTACACCTTC
cdr3_aa: CSARDWRTPPYGYTF

j_call: TRBJ1-4
v_call: TRBV7-2
d_call: -
clone_size: few
cdr3_nt: TGTGCCAGCAGCTTACAGGCAGCTAATGAAAAACTGTTTTTT
cdr3_aa: CASSLQAANEKLFF

j_call: TRBJ2-5
v_call: TRBV20-1
d_call: TRBD1
clone_size: few
cdr3_nt: TGCAGTGCGAAGTCGACAGGGAAAGAGACCCAGTACTTC
cdr3_aa: CSAKSTGKETQYF

j_call: TRBJ1-1
v_call: TRBV6-5
d_call: -
clone_size: many
cdr3_nt: TGTGCCAGCAGAAACAGGTACACTGAAGCTTTCTTT
cdr3_aa: CASRNRYTEAFF

j_call: TRBJ2-7
v_call: TRBV7-2
d_call: -
clone_size: -
cdr3_nt: TGTGCCAGCAGCTTAGAACAGGGTAGGGAGCAGTACTTC
cdr3_aa: CASSLEQGREQYF

j_call: TRBJ2-5
v_call: TRBV6-2/TRBV6-3
d_call: TRBD2
clone_size: few
cdr3_nt: TGTGCCAGCAGTTACGCTTCGGGAGGGCGGAGGGAGACCCAGTACTTC
cdr3_aa: CASSYASGGRRETQYF

j_call: TRBJ1-1
v_call: TRBV5-1
d_call: TRBD1
clone_size: -
cdr3_nt: TGCGCCAGCAGCTCGGGACAGGGGAGGAACACTGAAGCTTTCTTT
cdr3_aa: CASSSGQGRNTEAFF

j_call: TRBJ2-3
v_call: TRBV4-3
d_call: -
clone_size: -
cdr3_nt: TGCGCCAGCAGCCAAGATCGACCCACAGATACGCAGTATTTT
cdr3_aa: CASSQDRPTDTQYF

j_call: TRBJ2-3
v_call: TRBV6-1
d_call: -
clone_size: few
cdr3_nt: TGTGCCAGCAGTGCCCAGGGATCTAGCACAGATACGCAGTATTTT
cdr3_aa: CASSAQGSSTDTQYF

j_call: TRBJ2-1
v_call: TRBV7-9
d_call: -
clone_size: many
cdr3_nt: TGTGCCAGCAGCTTGGTCCAGGGTAGCGAGCAGTTCTTC
cdr3_aa: CASSLVQGSEQFF

j_call: TRBJ2-5
v_call: TRBV4-2
d_call: -
clone_size: -
cdr3_nt: TGTGCCAGCAGCCAAGTGAGGGGGGCAGGGGAGGAGACCCAGTACTTC
cdr3_aa: CASSQVRGAGEETQYF

j_call: TRBJ2-5
v_call: TRBV12-3/TRBV12-4
d_call: TRBD2
clone_size: few
cdr3_nt: TGTGCCAGCAGTATCGGACTAGCGGGTCAAGAGACCCAGTACTTC
cdr3_aa: CASSIGLAGQETQYF

j_call: TRBJ2-2
v_call: TRBV4-2
d_call: TRBD1
clone_size: many
cdr3_nt: TGTGCCAGCAGCCAAGATGTTACTGGACAGGTTGATTACACCGGGGAGCTGTTTTTT
cdr3_aa: CASSQDVTGQVDYTGELFF

j_call: TRBJ2-7
v_call: TRBV15
d_call: -
clone_size: few
cdr3_nt: TGTGCCACCAGCAGAGATCGGGCAGAGAGCTACGAGCAGTACTTC
cdr3_aa: CATSRDRAESYEQYF

j_call: TRBJ2-6
v_call: TRBV6-1
d_call: -
clone_size: few
cdr3_nt: TGTGCCAGCAGCCCCGGACGGGATGGGCGCCCTGGGGCCAACGTCCTGACTTTC
cdr3_aa: CASSPGRDGRPGANVLTF

j_call: TRBJ2-4
v_call: TRBV2
d_call: -
clone_size: -
cdr3_nt: TGTGCCAGCAGTGAACTGGGGGTGAGGGCCAAAAACATTCAGTACTTC
cdr3_aa: CASSELGVRAKNIQYF

j_call: TRBJ2-1
v_call: TRBV20-1
d_call: -
clone_size: many
cdr3_nt: TGCAGTGCTAGACCAACGGGGCACCACTACGGTGAGCAGTTCTTC
cdr3_aa: CSARPTGHHYGEQFF

j_call: TRBJ2-5
v_call: TRBV10-3
d_call: TRBD1
clone_size: few
cdr3_nt: TGTGCCATCAGTGAGGAAGGAGGACAGGGTGAGACCCAGTACTTC
cdr3_aa: CAISEEGGQGETQYF

j_call: TRBJ2-1
v_call: TRBV11-1
d_call: -
clone_size: -
cdr3_nt: TGTGCCAGCAGCTTAGACCGAAGCGGGCAGTTCTTC
cdr3_aa: CASSLDRSGQFF

j_call: TRBJ2-1
v_call: TRBV7-9
d_call: -
clone_size: -
cdr3_nt: TGTGCCAGCAGCTCCTGGACCTACTACAATGAGCAGTTCTTC
cdr3_aa: CASSSWTYYNEQFF

j_call: TRBJ2-3
v_call: TRBV5-6
d_call: TRBD2
clone_size: -
cdr3_nt: TGTGCCAGCAGCTTGGTCGGGAGGAGAACAGATACGCAGTATTTT
cdr3_aa: CASSLVGRRTDTQYF

j_call: TRBJ2-5
v_call: TRBV6-2/TRBV6-3
d_call: -
clone_size: few
cdr3_nt: TGTGCCAGCAGTTACAAGGTTACAGGAGCCGACCGGGAGACCCAGTACTTC
cdr3_aa: CASSYKVTGADRETQYF

j_call: TRBJ2-1
v_call: TRBV4-2
d_call: TRBD2
clone_size: few
cdr3_nt: TGTGCCAGCAGCCCGCGGATTTCTAGCGGACAACTCTACAATGAGCAGTTCTTC
cdr3_aa: CASSPRISSGQLYNEQFF

j_call: TRBJ2-5
v_call: TRBV7-2
d_call: -
clone_size: few
cdr3_nt: TGTGCCAGCAGCTTCCGCGGGACCCAAGAGACCCAGTACTTC
cdr3_aa: CASSFRGTQETQYF

j_call: TRBJ2-7
v_call: TRBV5-5
d_call: TRBD1
clone_size: -
cdr3_nt: TGTGCCAGCAGCTTGGCAGGGACAGCCAAGAGCTACGAGCAGTACTTC
cdr3_aa: CASSLAGTAKSYEQYF

j_call: TRBJ1-6
v_call: TRBV12-3/TRBV12-4
d_call: -
clone_size: many
cdr3_nt: TGTGCCAGCAGTTTAGGGGCACCCCTCCACTTT
cdr3_aa: CASSLGAPLHF

j_call: TRBJ1-1
v_call: TRBV12-3/TRBV12-4
d_call: -
clone_size: few
cdr3_nt: TGTGCCAGCAGACCCCCGGGGTGGAAGAACACTGAAGCTTTCTTT
cdr3_aa: CASRPPGWKNTEAFF

j_call: TRBJ2-3
v_call: TRBV10-3
d_call: TRBD1
clone_size: many
cdr3_nt: TGTGCCATCCGCAGGGGGCCCGACACAGATACGCAGTATTTT
cdr3_aa: CAIRRGPDTDTQYF

j_call: TRBJ1-5
v_call: TRBV12-3/TRBV12-4
d_call: -
clone_size: many
cdr3_nt: TGTGCCAGCAGTTTAGGGGGGGGAGCCAATCAGCCCCAGCATTTT
cdr3_aa: CASSLGGGANQPQHF

j_call: TRBJ2-5
v_call: TRBV18
d_call: TRBD1
clone_size: -
cdr3_nt: TGTGCCAGCTCACCGATGGGACAGGGACAAGAGACCCAGTACTTC
cdr3_aa: CASSPMGQGQETQYF

j_call: TRBJ1-5
v_call: TRBV20-1
d_call: -
clone_size: many
cdr3_nt: TGCAGTGCTTCCTTAGGCGGGACCGCTATTTTGCCCCAGCATTTT
cdr3_aa: CSASLGGTAILPQHF

j_call: TRBJ2-1
v_call: TRBV2
d_call: -
clone_size: -
cdr3_nt: TGTGCCAGCAGTTTCGGACAGTTCAATGAGCAGTTCTTC
cdr3_aa: CASSFGQFNEQFF

j_call: TRBJ2-1
v_call: TRBV5-1
d_call: TRBD2
clone_size: few
cdr3_nt: TGCGCCAGCAGCTTATCAACGCTAGCGGGCTACAATGAGCAGTTCTTC
cdr3_aa: CASSLSTLAGYNEQFF

j_call: TRBJ2-7
v_call: TRBV12-3/TRBV12-4
d_call: TRBD2
clone_size: -
cdr3_nt: TGTGCCAGCAGGAACCCTAGCGGGGGTGATTACGAGCAGTACTTC
cdr3_aa: CASRNPSGGDYEQYF

j_call: TRBJ2-1
v_call: TRBV29-1
d_call: -
clone_size: many
cdr3_nt: TGCAGCGTCGCGAGAGGGGGGGACAATGAGCAGTTCTTC
cdr3_aa: CSVARGGDNEQFF

j_call: TRBJ1-4
v_call: TRBV20-1
d_call: -
clone_size: few
cdr3_nt: TGCAGTGCCAACAGGATGGGTAATGAAAAACTGTTTTTT
cdr3_aa: CSANRMGNEKLFF

j_call: TRBJ1-1
v_call: TRBV15
d_call: -
clone_size: few
cdr3_nt: TGTGCCACCAGCAGAGTGCCCGGATGGGCTTTCTTT
cdr3_aa: CATSRVPGWAFF

j_call: TRBJ2-3
v_call: TRBV20-1
d_call: -
clone_size: -
cdr3_nt: TGCAGTGCTAGAGACCGCCCCCAAGGGGTTCCAGATACGCAGTATTTT
cdr3_aa: CSARDRPQGVPDTQYF

j_call: TRBJ2-5
v_call: TRBV28
d_call: -
clone_size: many
cdr3_nt: TGTGCCAGCAGTTTATCGCTGTCAGGGCAACGGGAGACCCAGTACTTC
cdr3_aa: CASSLSLSGQRETQYF